A selection of T cell receptor beta chains follows, all from one sample in a study of beta chain features in type 1 diabetes. Assay: immunoSEQ multiplex PCR; the TCRdb copy retains only in-frame clones and omits some. Found here are some 350,000 clones, about 10% of them singletons; the top ten hold over 0.45%. Sequences were obtained from central memory CD4+ T cells from blood. These receptor sequences come from a man younger than 45 with type 1 diabetes. The CDR3 runs from the conserved cysteine through the conserved F or W. The D gene is left open where the match is weak. Size is omitted from some rows. Given values are once, few, many or a class for expanded clones.

clone_size	d_call	v_call	j_call	cdr3_nt	cdr3_aa
few	.	TRBV6-5	TRBJ1-5	TGTGCCATCAGTTCGATGGGCAGGGAGGATCAGCCCCAGCATTTT	CAISSMGREDQPQHF
.	TRBD2	TRBV5-1	TRBJ2-1	TGCGCCAGCAGCCCGGCTGCTAGCGGGAGGAGCTTTAATGAGCAGTTCTTC	CASSPAASGRSFNEQFF
many	.	TRBV18	TRBJ1-1	TGTGCCAGCTCACCACCGAACGGTATGAACACTGAAGCTTTCTTT	CASSPPNGMNTEAFF
few	.	TRBV19	TRBJ2-1	TGTGCCAGTAGTAAGGGGCGGAGCTCCTACAATGAGCAGTTCTTC	CASSKGRSSYNEQFF
.	.	TRBV7-2	TRBJ2-7	TGTGCCAGCAGCTTAGGGGCTAGCGAGTACTACGAGCAGTACTTC	CASSLGASEYYEQYF
.	.	TRBV28	TRBJ2-1	TGTGCCAGCAGTTTTGAACCTGCCTACAATGAGCAGTTCTTC	CASSFEPAYNEQFF
.	TRBD2	TRBV5-4	TRBJ2-6	TGTGCCAGCAGCTTGGCGACTAGCGGGAGGACCGGGGCCAACGTCCTGACTTTC	CASSLATSGRTGANVLTF
many	.	TRBV18	TRBJ2-3	TGTGCCAGCTCACCACCACAGGTCGCAGATACGCAGTATTTT	CASSPPQVADTQYF
.	TRBD2	TRBV7-2	TRBJ2-1	TGTGCCAGCACCCTAGGGGCTAGCGGCTACAATGAGCAGTTCTTC	CASTLGASGYNEQFF
.	TRBD1	TRBV7-9	TRBJ1-1	TGTGCCAGCAGTCGACAGGGGGCTCAGAACACTGAAGCTTTCTTT	CASSRQGAQNTEAFF
.	.	TRBV7-2	TRBJ2-1	TGTGCCAGCAGCCTCCGTTGGGCGGTTCAAGGGAATGAGCAGTTCTTC	CASSLRWAVQGNEQFF
many	.	TRBV7-3	TRBJ2-7	TGTGCCAGCAGCTTTATGACAAGCTCCTACGAGCAGTACTTC	CASSFMTSSYEQYF
.	.	TRBV5-1	TRBJ1-3	TGCGCCAGCAGCTTGGGGCAGGCGATCTCTGGAAACACCATATATTTT	CASSLGQAISGNTIYF
few	TRBD2	TRBV27	TRBJ2-1	TGTGCCAGCAGCCCAGCTAGCGGGAACCATGAGCAGTTCTTC	CASSPASGNHEQFF
.	.	TRBV28	TRBJ2-7	TGTGCCAGCAGTTTAGTGTCCACCGGGGAATACGAGCAGTACTTC	CASSLVSTGEYEQYF